Described below is a single TCR beta chain sequence and its context. The antigen remains unidentified. Assay: immunoSEQ multiplex PCR; the TCRdb copy retains only in-frame clones and omits some. The sample contains around 73,000 clones, about nine tenths of which appear only once. This record belongs to a study of OX40 agonist ivuxolimab in advanced cancers. Study-wide context: Patients' therapy was ivuxolimab, an antibody that acts as an agonist of OX40 (CD134). Each patient was given ivuxolimab into a vein every 2 weeks, at 0.01 to 10 mg/kg. Three individuals attained partial responses, comprising one hepatocellular carcinoma case and two cutaneous melanoma cases.

Germline V gene sequence: CDR1 SGHNT, CDR2 YENEEA. The CDR3 sequence is 14 residues long. The junction had 4 bases not matched to a gene; V was cut back by 5 bases and J by 3 bases. The study's findings and limits: There was clonal expansion of CD4+ and CD8+ blood T cells by week 6 at 0.1 to 3.0 mg/kg.

Sequenced material: CD4+ or CD8+ T cells sorted from blood, taken in a trial of the OX40 agonist ivuxolimab. The origin of this receptor is an adult with an advanced solid tumor such as melanoma, head and neck, liver or kidney cancer. The chain combines TRBV11-3 with TRBJ2-3, with TRBD2 matching 8 bases. The CDR3 here is CASSASGRTDTQYF. CDR3 bases: TGTGCCAGCAGCGCCAGCGGGAGAACAGATACGCAGTATTTT.